These 25 T cell receptor beta chains originate from one sample sequenced in a study of OX40 agonist ivuxolimab in advanced cancers. Sequencing used immunoSEQ multiplex PCR; TCRdb keeps in-frame clones, though not all of them. The table has over 70,000 clones, 87% seen once. Sample: CD4+ or CD8+ T cells sorted from blood, taken in a trial of the OX40 agonist ivuxolimab. These receptors all come from an adult with an advanced solid tumor such as melanoma, head and neck, liver or kidney cancer.

The gene calls are TRBV29-1 and TRBJ1-5; no clear D. CDR3 length: 14 amino acids. Germline CDR1 is SQVTM and CDR2 is ANQGSEA. CDR3 nucleotides: TGCCGGGTGCGGGCCATCTATACCAATCAGCCCCAGCATTTT. As protein: CRVRAIYTNQPQHF.

In its sample, this clone was seen once. This chain joins TRBV6-1 and TRBJ2-7; 8 bases fit TRBD1. The V and J ends lost 7 bases and 2 bases, in that order; junction bases with no gene match: 1. Germline CDR1 MNHNS, CDR2 SASEGT. This CDR3 region has 12 residues. CDR3 protein: CASKDRAYEQYF. CDR3 sequence (DNA): TGTGCCAGCAAGGACAGGGCCTACGAGCAGTACTTC.

This rearrangement joins TRBV29-1 to TRBJ2-7; TRBD1 matches 7 bases. Germline V gene lookup returns CDR1 SQVTM and CDR2 ANQGSEA. The CDR3 length is 13 residues. Germline trimming cut 6 bases from V and 0 bases from J; bases unmatched to any gene: 5. The CDR3 nucleotides are TGCAGCGTCGCCGGGACAGCCTCCTACGAGCAGTACTTC. It codes for CSVAGTASYEQYF.

The chain uses TRBV5-4 and TRBJ2-3; TRBD1 matches at 7 bases. Germline values: CDR1 SGHNT, CDR2 YYREEE (reference sequence). This CDR3 region has 14 residues. V lost 4 bases to trimming and J lost 8 bases; unmatched junction nucleotides: 10. The CDR3 DNA is TGTGCCAGCAGCCCCCGGACAGGCCTCGTTACGCAGTATTTT. Amino acids: CASSPRTGLVTQYF. Full variable domain (remainder filled in from reference TRBV5-4 and TRBJ2-3): ETGVTQSPTHLIKTRGQQVTLRCSSQSGHNTVSWYQQALGQGPQFIFQYYREEENGRGNFPPRFSGLQFPNYSSELNVNALELDDSALYLCASSPRTGLVTQYFGPGTRLTVL.

V is TRBV5-1 and J is TRBJ2-7; 8 nucleotides agree with TRBD1. Germline CDR1 and CDR2: SGHRS and YFSETQ. The J segment lost 2 bases and the V segment lost 2 bases, leaving 9 bases of the junction unmatched. The CDR3 has 16 residues. CDR3 loop: CASSFGQGGRPYEQYF. CDR3 DNA sequence: TGCGCCAGCAGCTTTGGACAGGGAGGACGACCCTACGAGCAGTACTTC.

V usage is TRBV6-1 and J usage is TRBJ2-5; a possible D gene is TRBD1 (5 bases). V was pared by 7 bases and J by 3 bases, with 6 bases between. There are 11 residues in the CDR3. Germline CDR1 is MNHNS and CDR2 is SASEGT. CDR3 amino acids: CASKQEETQYF. In DNA, the CDR3 is TGTGCCAGCAAACAGGAAGAGACCCAGTACTTC.

This clone was detected once. The chain uses TRBV5-1 and TRBJ2-1; 9 bases match TRBD1. V was pared by 7 bases and J by 7 bases, with 6 bases of the junction left unmatched. The germline gives CDR1 SGHRS, CDR2 YFSETQ. The CDR3 is 13 residues long. This CDR3 reads CASLADRGNEQFF. CDR3 bases: TGCGCCAGCTTAGCAGACAGGGGGAATGAGCAGTTCTTC.

This rearrangement joins TRBV4-3 to TRBJ2-3; a weak D match, TRBD2 (5 bases). V was pared by 1 base and J by 0 bases, with 8 bases between. CDR1 is LGHNA, CDR2 YSLEER, per germline. There are 15 residues in the CDR3. DNA of the CDR3: TGCGCCAGCAGCCAAGCTAGGACTAGCACAGATACGCAGTATTTT. This codes for CASSQARTSTDTQYF.

The chain recombines TRBV11-3 with TRBJ2-1, with D possibly being TRBD2 (5 bases). The V end was cut by 4 bases, the J end by 0 bases, with 10 bases between. The germline V gene has CDR1 SGHNT and CDR2 YENEEA. This CDR3 contains 15 residues. The CDR3 bases are TGTGCCAGCAGCTCGGACTGGAGCTCCTACAATGAGCAGTTCTTC. This codes for CASSSDWSSYNEQFF.

The gene calls are TRBV5-6 and TRBJ2-7, with a weak D call TRBD1 (5 bases). Germline-derived CDR1 and CDR2 are SGHDT and YYEEEE. The V end lost 0 bases, the J end lost 2 bases, and 6 bases lay between the germline ends. The CDR3 is made up of 13 amino acids. The CDR3 DNA reads as TGTGCCAGCAGCTTGGACAGGACCTACGAGCAGTACTTC. Translated: CASSLDRTYEQYF.

V is TRBV18 and J is TRBJ1-1; 7 bases align to TRBD1. The CDR3 covers 15 residues. Trimming removed 4 bases from V and 0 bases from J; junction bases left unmatched: 5. CDR1 is KGHSH, CDR2 LQKENI, per germline. CDR3 coding DNA: TGTGCCAGCTCACAAGCGGACAGGTTGAACACTGAAGCTTTCTTT. This translates into CASSQADRLNTEAFF.

This chain uses TRBV7-9 with TRBJ2-5, with D possibly matching TRBD2 (7 bases). CDR3 length: 15 residues. Germline CDR1 and CDR2: SEHNR and FQNEAQ (reference sequence). Trimming shortened V by 4 bases and J by 1 base, and 13 bases separated the two germline ends. This CDR3 reads CASSSYGGAQETQYF. CDR3 sequence (DNA): TGTGCCAGCAGCTCCTATGGGGGGGCCCAAGAGACCCAGTACTTC.

The chain has TRBV18 and TRBJ2-5; maybe TRBD1 (5 bases). Trimming left V 3 bases short and J 5 bases short, with 10 bases between. This CDR3 spans 13 amino acids. The germline V gene has CDR1 KGHSH and CDR2 LQKENI. Here the CDR3 DNA reads TGTGCCAGCTCACCCAGGCAGGGTGAGACCCAGTACTTC. Translating gives CASSPRQGETQYF.

This chain links TRBV5-1 with TRBJ1-2, with unresolved D. This CDR3 region has 13 residues. Trimming removed 4 bases from V and 9 bases from J, with 16 bases in between. Germline CDR1 is SGHRS and CDR2 is YFSETQ. In DNA, the CDR3 is TGCGCCAGCAGCCCGCGGGATGGAACAAGCTACACCTTC. Translated, it gives CASSPRDGTSYTF.

The chain carries TRBV9 and TRBJ1-2; the D is unclear. Trimming stripped 4 bases from V and 10 bases from J, with 23 bases between. Germline CDR1 and CDR2: SGDLS and YYNGEE. The CDR3 runs to 15 residues. CDR3 in DNA: TGTGCCAGCAGCTCACTAACCGGGCCTCGAGGCTTCTACACCTTC. This gives the protein CASSSLTGPRGFYTF.

The chain joins TRBV7-2 to TRBJ1-1; 7 nucleotides align to TRBD1. The CDR3 sequence is 16 residues long. The junction had 6 bases not matched to a gene; V was cut back by 2 bases and J by 0 bases. Germline assignment: CDR1 SGHTA and CDR2 FQGNSA. The CDR3 nucleotides read TGTGCCAGCAGCTTAAGGGGACAGAACCTGAACACTGAAGCTTTCTTT. Protein product: CASSLRGQNLNTEAFF.

J is TRBJ1-1 and V is TRBV29-1, with a possible D match to TRBD1 (6 bases). The CDR3 runs 13 residues. V was clipped by 6 bases and J by 0 bases, with 11 bases between them. Germline V gene sequence: CDR1 SQVTM, CDR2 ANQGSEA. The CDR3 sequence: CSVGGGMNTEAFF. The CDR3 nucleotides are TGCAGCGTAGGGGGGGGCATGAACACTGAAGCTTTCTTT.

The J gene is TRBJ1-2, the V gene TRBV5-5; TRBD1 matches 8 bases. The J segment lost 8 bases and the V segment lost 3 bases, leaving 6 bases of the junction unmatched. Per the germline V gene, CDR1 is SGHKS and CDR2 is YYEKEE (reference sequence). CDR3 size: 13 residues. The CDR3 sequence: CASSYGQGAGYTF. In nucleotides, the CDR3 is TGTGCCAGCAGCTACGGACAGGGCGCGGGCTACACCTTC.

This clone was observed a handful of times. The chain joins TRBV29-1 to TRBJ1-5; the D gene is possibly TRBD1 (6 bases). The V gene's germline CDR1 is SQVTM and CDR2 ANQGSEA. V was cut by 4 bases and J by 11 bases, with 21 bases left in between. This CDR3 has 14 amino acids. DNA for the CDR3: TGCAGCGTTGCTCTCGCAGGGGACCCGGGGGCCCAGCATTTT. Residues: CSVALAGDPGAQHF. Supplemented by reference TRBV29-1 and TRBJ1-5, the full variable domain reads SAVISQKPSRDICQRGTSLTIQCQVDSQVTMMFWYRQQPGQSLTLIATANQGSEATYESGFVIDKFPISRPNLTFSTLTVSNMSPEDSSIYLCSVALAGDPGAQHFGDGTRLSIL.

This chain joins TRBV25-1 and TRBJ2-5, with 8 bases matching TRBD1. With the DNA end fitting TRBJ2-7 better, the J assignment may be wrong. Germline values: CDR1 MGHDK, CDR2 SYGVNS. The CDR3 loop spans 14 amino acids. Here the CDR3 DNA reads TGTGCCAGCAGTGACCGCAACAGGGGGGACGAGCAGTACTTC. It translates to CASSDRNRGDEQYF.

This clone was seen a few times. V gene TRBV5-6 combines with J gene TRBJ1-2; 7 nucleotides align to TRBD1. With 4 bases clipped from V and 4 bases from J, the junction kept 10 bases outside the gene matches. CDR1 is SGHDT, CDR2 YYEEEE, per germline. There are 15 residues in the CDR3. CDR3 residues: CASSLGQSVLYGYTF. The CDR3, as DNA: TGTGCCAGCAGCCTGGGACAGAGTGTGCTCTATGGCTACACCTTC.

The chain uses TRBV19 and TRBJ1-5, with D unclear. V lost 6 bases and J lost 0, with 9 bases in between. CDR3 size: 14 residues. The germline CDR1 and CDR2 sequences are LNHDA and SQIVND (reference sequence). CDR3: CASRATYSNQPQHF. The CDR3 DNA follows: TGTGCCAGTAGGGCGACTTATAGCAATCAGCCCCAGCATTTT.

CDR3 nucleotide sequence: TGTGCCAGCAGCTTTGTCGAACTCGGCTACGAGCAGTACTTC. Protein sequence: CASSFVELGYEQYF. J is TRBJ2-7 and V is TRBV7-2; D uncertain. Germline values: CDR1 SGHTA, CDR2 FQGNSA. The CDR3 is made up of 14 amino acids. The V and J ends lost 3 bases and 3 bases respectively, with 12 bases between them. The full variable domain, in which reference TRBV7-2 and TRBJ2-7 provide the parts outside the CDR3, is GAGVSQSPSNKVTEKGKDVELRCDPISGHTALYWYRQSLGQGLEFLIYFQGNSAPDKSGLPSDRFSAERTGGSVSTLTIQRTQQEDSAVYLCASSFVELGYEQYFGPGTRLTVT.

This clone was counted a few times. The chain links TRBV4-3 to TRBJ1-2; no firm D call. This CDR3 is 15 amino acids long. From germline, CDR1 is LGHNA and CDR2 YSLEER. Trimming shortened V by 0 bases and J by 3 bases, and 11 bases separated the two germline ends. The CDR3: CASSQDLAGYYGYTF. The CDR3 bases are TGCGCCAGCAGCCAAGATTTAGCGGGATACTATGGCTACACCTTC.

V usage is TRBV7-8 and J usage is TRBJ2-5; 7 positions agree with TRBD1. The germline V gene has CDR1 SGHVS and CDR2 FQNEAQ. Trimming cost V 1 base and J 5 bases; bases outside gene matches: 7. The CDR3 loop spans 15 amino acids. CDR3 in amino acids: CASSLGTNRGETQYF. The CDR3 nucleotides are TGTGCCAGCAGCTTAGGGACAAACAGGGGTGAGACCCAGTACTTC.